These 32 T cell receptor beta chains were all obtained from the same sample, sequenced in a study of cytomegalovirus exposure and HLA in healthy donors (dated by TCRdb to 2016 to 2017). Library preparation was by the immunoSEQ multiplex PCR assay. The multiplex PCR relied on a mix of 60 forward primers for TCR Vbeta segments and 13 reverse primers for TCR Jbeta segments. Here the immuneACCESS table is served through TCRdb, limited to in-frame sequences with V and J called. Missing clones are a known gap in these copies; in checked studies unresolved V genes cover under half, and the rest lacks a known reason. This sample's listing comprises 150,000 to 200,000 clones. Together, the top ten hold roughly 1.9% of the sample. Sequenced: PBMCs. Receptors originate from a young man in good health and CMV-seronegative.

The chain recombines TRBV28 with TRBJ1-1, with 8 bases aligning to TRBD1. Germline assignment: CDR1 MDHEN and CDR2 SYDVKM. CDR3 length equals 15 residues. The V and J ends lost 6 bases and 6 bases, in that order; junction bases with no gene match: 12. This chain's CDR3 is CASRPDRGPNPEAFF. The CDR3 DNA is TGTGCCAGCAGGCCCGACAGGGGCCCAAACCCTGAAGCTTTCTTT. The full variable domain, completed using reference TRBV28 and TRBJ1-1, is DVKVTQSSRYLVKRTGEKVFLECVQDMDHENMFWYRQDPGLGLRLIYFSYDVKMKEKGDIPEGYSVSREKKERFSLILESASTNQTSMYLCASRPDRGPNPEAFFGQGTRLTVV.

The rearrangement links TRBV5-6 to TRBJ2-3; 11 bases are shared with TRBD2. Germline V gene data show CDR1 as SGHDT and CDR2 as YYEEEE. The CDR3 has 17 residues. The ends lost 3 bases at V and 2 bases at J; junction bases unmatched: 8. CDR3 loop: CASSWLLAGEFTDTQYF. CDR3 coding DNA: TGTGCCAGCAGCTGGCTACTAGCGGGAGAATTCACAGATACGCAGTATTTT. Filled out from reference TRBV5-6 and TRBJ2-3, the complete variable domain reads DAGVTQSPTHLIKTRGQQVTLRCSPKSGHDTVSWYQQALGQGPQFIFQYYEEEERQRGNFPDRFSGHQFPNYSSELNVNALLLGDSALYLCASSWLLAGEFTDTQYFGPGTRLTVL.

The chain combines TRBV19 with TRBJ1-2, with 11 positions matching TRBD1. The CDR3 is 14 amino acids. Per germline, CDR1 LNHDA and CDR2 SQIVND (reference sequence). Trimming took 6 bases from V and 3 from J; bases not matched to a gene: 3. The CDR3 region has the DNA TGTGCCAGTAGCGGACAGGGGGCGTACTATGGCTACACCTTC. Protein sequence: CASSGQGAYYGYTF.

CDR3 sequence reads: CASSLVGTSGNEQFF. The CDR3 DNA is TGTGCCAGCAGCTTAGTAGGGACTAGCGGGAATGAGCAGTTCTTC. V gene TRBV7-6 combines with J gene TRBJ2-1; 12 bases agree with TRBD2. Unmatched junction bases numbered 2, after V lost 1 base and J lost 7 bases. Germline CDR1 and CDR2: SGHVS and FNYEAQ. This CDR3 is built from 15 residues.

The gene calls are TRBV5-1 and TRBJ2-7, with 15 positions matching TRBD2. Germline trimming cut 4 bases from V and 2 bases from J; bases unmatched to any gene: 7. This CDR3 contains 17 residues. From germline, CDR1 is SGHRS and CDR2 YFSETQ. In DNA, the CDR3 is TGCGCCAGCAGCAAAGATGGACTAGCGGGAGGGACCTACGAGCAGTACTTC. Amino acid sequence: CASSKDGLAGGTYEQYF. Full variable domain (remainder filled in from reference TRBV5-1 and TRBJ2-7): KAGVTQTPRYLIKTRGQQVTLSCSPISGHRSVSWYQQTPGQGLQFLFEYFSETQRNKGNFPGRFSGRQFSNSRSEMNVSTLELGDSALYLCASSKDGLAGGTYEQYFGPGTRLTVT.

The chain employs TRBV29-1 and TRBJ1-3, with D perhaps TRBD1 (5 bases). The CDR3 length is 14 residues. V was clipped by 4 bases and J by 0 bases, with 10 bases between them. Germline CDR1 reads SQVTM; CDR2 reads ANQGSEA. The DNA of the CDR3 is TGCAGCGTTGGACAGCCTAGCTCTGGAAACACCATATATTTT. It encodes CSVGQPSSGNTIYF.

The rearrangement links TRBV28 to TRBJ1-5; D is possibly TRBD1 (6 bases). The CDR3 runs 16 residues. Between the trimmed V and J ends, which lost 6 bases and 3 bases, there was a span of 18 bases. The germline CDR1 and CDR2 sequences are MDHEN and SYDVKM. DNA for the CDR3: TGTGCCAGCAGCTTCCGGACAGTTTATGACAATCAGCCCCAGCATTTT. This encodes CASSFRTVYDNQPQHF.

The chain couples TRBV5-1 to TRBJ1-2, with 9 bases aligning to TRBD1. Germline V gene sequence: CDR1 SGHRS, CDR2 YFSETQ. Trimming cost V 7 bases and J 4 bases; bases outside gene matches: 5. This CDR3 contains 13 residues. Here the CDR3 reads CASGDRVGYGYTF. The CDR3 region has the DNA TGCGCCAGCGGGGACAGGGTGGGCTATGGCTACACCTTC.

The chain recombines TRBV6-1 with TRBJ2-7, with 7 bases that match TRBD1. The V gene's germline CDR1 is MNHNS and CDR2 SASEGT. CDR3 length: 15 amino acids. Trimming cost V 0 bases and J 2 bases; bases outside gene matches: 4. CDR3 residues: CASSEAGTVPYEQYF. DNA of the CDR3: TGTGCCAGCAGTGAAGCAGGGACAGTCCCCTACGAGCAGTACTTC.

V usage is TRBV2 and J usage is TRBJ1-1, with D possibly being TRBD1 (6 bases). From germline, CDR1 is SNHLY and CDR2 FYNNEI. The CDR3 covers 14 residues. V dropped 6 bases and J dropped 9 bases, with 20 bases sitting between them. The chain's CDR3 is CASSDGTYREQAFF. In DNA form, the CDR3 reads TGTGCCAGCAGCGATGGGACATACAGGGAACAAGCTTTCTTT. The full variable domain, in which reference TRBV2 and TRBJ1-1 provide the parts outside the CDR3, is EPEVTQTPSHQVTQMGQEVILRCVPISNHLYFYWYRQILGQKVEFLVSFYNNEISEKSEIFDDQFSVERPDGSNFTLKIRSTKLEDSAMYFCASSDGTYREQAFFGQGTRLTVV.

The chain links TRBV28 to TRBJ2-7, with 10 bases lining up with TRBD2. Germline V gene sequence: CDR1 MDHEN, CDR2 SYDVKM. V shed 7 bases and J 2 bases; nucleotides not matched to a gene: 11. This CDR3 has 16 residues. The CDR3 loop reads CASIAGDLAGAYEQYF. CDR3 sequence (DNA): TGTGCCAGCATCGCAGGGGACCTAGCGGGGGCCTACGAGCAGTACTTC.

The rearrangement links TRBV5-1 to TRBJ2-7; 10 bases are a match to TRBD2. CDR1 is SGHRS, CDR2 YFSETQ, per germline. J gave up 0 bases and V 3 bases, and 6 bases lay outside the gene matches. The CDR3 loop spans 16 amino acids. The CDR3 DNA follows: TGCGCCAGCAGCTCATTCTCTAGCGGGGGCTCCTACGAGCAGTACTTC. Its translation is CASSSFSSGGSYEQYF.

The chain combines TRBV5-6 with TRBJ1-3; 7 positions match TRBD1. Germline values: CDR1 SGHDT, CDR2 YYEEEE. The CDR3 is 17 residues long. Trimming at V came to 3 bases and at J to 1 base, leaving 10 bases not matched to a gene. The CDR3 DNA sequence: TGTGCCAGCAGCTGGACACACACAGGGGTTTCTGGAAACACCATATATTTT. Translation gives CASSWTHTGVSGNTIYF.

This sequence joins TRBV6-1 and TRBJ2-7; 10 nucleotides align to TRBD1. CDR1 and CDR2 from the germline V gene are MNHNS and SASEGT. V dropped 6 bases and J dropped 7; count of bases not matched to a gene: 12. CDR3 length: 15 residues. CDR3 loop: CASSRTGTGVGEQYF. CDR3 nucleotides: TGTGCCAGCAGCCGGACCGGGACAGGGGTCGGGGAGCAGTACTTC.

The genes are TRBV5-1 and TRBJ2-1; 12 bases map to TRBD2. The CDR3 has 16 amino acids. The germline gives CDR1 SGHRS, CDR2 YFSETQ. The junction had 9 bases not matched to a gene; V was cut back by 4 bases and J by 7 bases. CDR3 sequence reads: CASSPSPLAGGNEQFF. DNA of the CDR3: TGCGCCAGCAGCCCCTCCCCACTAGCGGGAGGAAATGAGCAGTTCTTC.

This chain uses TRBV30 with TRBJ1-3, with D perhaps matching TRBD1 (6 bases). V was clipped by 2 bases and J by 4 bases, with 12 bases between them. The CDR3 runs to 14 residues. Germline V lookup: CDR1 GTSNPN, CDR2 SVGIG (reference sequence). This CDR3 is CAWSMDSPGNTIYF. The CDR3 DNA is TGTGCCTGGAGTATGGACAGTCCGGGAAACACCATATATTTT.

Worth noting for this clone: The same CDR3 arises from other DNA sequences in this sample as well. This rearrangement joins TRBV4-3 to TRBJ1-1, with D perhaps TRBD1 (5 bases). V was cut by 2 bases and J by 3 bases, with 7 bases left in between. Germline V CDR1 and CDR2: LGHNA, YSLEER. The CDR3 is 13 residues long. The chain's CDR3 is CASSQQGDTEAFF. The CDR3 DNA follows: TGCGCCAGCAGCCAACAGGGCGACACTGAAGCTTTCTTT.

The genes are TRBV5-1 and TRBJ1-6; 10 bases are shared with TRBD1. Germline V CDR1 and CDR2: SGHRS, YFSETQ. The junction had 13 bases not matched to a gene; V was cut back by 5 bases and J by 5 bases. The CDR3 length is 18 residues. DNA for the CDR3: TGCGCCAGCAGATTACCTCTCCAGGGGACAGGGGATAATTCACCCCTCCACTTT. This gives the protein CASRLPLQGTGDNSPLHF. The full variable domain, in which reference TRBV5-1 and TRBJ1-6 provide the parts outside the CDR3, is KAGVTQTPRYLIKTRGQQVTLSCSPISGHRSVSWYQQTPGQGLQFLFEYFSETQRNKGNFPGRFSGRQFSNSRSEMNVSTLELGDSALYLCASRLPLQGTGDNSPLHFGNGTRLTVT.

V usage is TRBV5-1 and J usage is TRBJ2-1; TRBD2 matches 9 bases. The CDR3 is made up of 15 amino acids. The V gene's germline CDR1 is SGHRS and CDR2 YFSETQ. After removal of 3 bases from V and 7 bases from J, the junction contained 8 bases not matched to a gene. CDR3 loop: CASSYSGTSLNEQFF. Written as DNA, the CDR3 is TGCGCCAGCAGCTATTCCGGGACTAGCTTAAATGAGCAGTTCTTC.

The CDR3 DNA is TGTGCCAGCAGCGTAGCCGGACAGGGAGGGACTGAAGCTTTCTTT. Translated, it gives CASSVAGQGGTEAFF. The chain links TRBV9 to TRBJ1-1; 8 bases align to TRBD1. Germline V lookup: CDR1 SGDLS, CDR2 YYNGEE. Losses at the gene ends were 0 bases for V and 5 bases for J; bases not matched to a gene: 6. The CDR3 loop spans 15 amino acids. The whole variable domain, filled in from reference TRBV9 and TRBJ1-1, reads DSGVTQTPKHLITATGQRVTLRCSPRSGDLSVYWYQQSLDQGLQFLIQYYNGEERAKGNILERFSAQQFPDLHSELNLSSLELGDSALYFCASSVAGQGGTEAFFGQGTRLTVV.

The rearrangement joins TRBV10-3 to TRBJ2-5, with TRBD2 matching 9 bases. The CDR3 sequence is 17 residues long. Germline trimming cut 10 bases from V and 1 base from J; bases unmatched to any gene: 16. CDR1 and CDR2 from the germline V gene are ENHRY and SYGVKD. The CDR3, as DNA: TGTGCCACTCTAGGAGCTAGCGGGAAAGGGGCCCAAGAGACCCAGTACTTC. Translation gives CATLGASGKGAQETQYF.

In DNA form, the CDR3 reads TGCGGCCTTGGGGGAGTCTACACAGATACGCAGTATTTT. This sequence encodes CGLGGVYTDTQYF. V is TRBV29-1 and J is TRBJ2-3; D assignment may be TRBD1 or TRBD2 (5 bases each). CDR1 SQVTM and CDR2 ANQGSEA come from the germline V gene. The CDR3 has 13 amino acids.

This sequence joins TRBV7-2 and TRBJ2-7; 7 nucleotides match TRBD2. Germline loops: CDR1 SGHTA, CDR2 FQGNSA. V gave up 3 bases and J gave up 4 bases; unmatched junction bases: 6. This CDR3 spans 14 amino acids. CDR3 protein: CASSFTGTNYEQYF. CDR3 in DNA: TGTGCCAGCAGCTTCACCGGGACTAATTACGAGCAGTACTTC. Using reference TRBV7-2 and TRBJ2-7 for the parts outside the CDR3, the full variable domain is GAGVSQSPSNKVTEKGKDVELRCDPISGHTALYWYRQSLGQGLEFLIYFQGNSAPDKSGLPSDRFSAERTGGSVSTLTIQRTQQEDSAVYLCASSFTGTNYEQYFGPGTRLTVT.

This chain connects TRBV7-6 to TRBJ2-1, with TRBD2 identical over 10 bases. The germline gives CDR1 SGHVS, CDR2 FNYEAQ. The CDR3 covers 15 residues. Trimming took 8 bases from V and 6 from J; bases not matched to a gene: 10. The CDR3 loop reads CASGPVAGGFNEQFF. In DNA form, the CDR3 reads TGTGCCAGCGGGCCAGTAGCGGGAGGATTCAATGAGCAGTTCTTC. Filled out from reference TRBV7-6 and TRBJ2-1, the complete variable domain reads GAGVSQSPRYKVTKRGQDVALRCDPISGHVSLYWYRQALGQGPEFLTYFNYEAQQDKSGLPNDRFSAERPEGSISTLTIQRTEQRDSAMYRCASGPVAGGFNEQFFGPGTRLTVL.

The CDR3 sequence is CASSLAGTGGRAGTQYF. CDR3 bases: TGCGCCAGCAGCTTGGCCGGGACTGGCGGGAGGGCCGGGACCCAGTACTTC. The V and J genes are TRBV5-1 and TRBJ2-5, with 9 bases identical to TRBD2. After removal of 0 bases from V and 7 bases from J, the junction contained 13 bases not matched to a gene. Germline CDR1 is SGHRS and CDR2 is YFSETQ. This CDR3 contains 17 residues. The variable domain in full, completed from reference TRBV5-1 and TRBJ2-5, reads KAGVTQTPRYLIKTRGQQVTLSCSPISGHRSVSWYQQTPGQGLQFLFEYFSETQRNKGNFPGRFSGRQFSNSRSEMNVSTLELGDSALYLCASSLAGTGGRAGTQYFGPGTRLLVL.

The genes are TRBV4-2 and TRBJ2-7; TRBD1 is a possible D gene (5 bases). The CDR3 is 13 residues long. The V and J ends lost 1 base and 7 bases respectively, with 11 bases between them. Germline CDR1 LGHNA, CDR2 YNFKEQ. CDR3 nucleotide sequence: TGTGCCAGCAGCCAAGGATTGGCAGGGGAGCAGTACTTC. Translation: CASSQGLAGEQYF.

The V call is TRBV6-4, the J call TRBJ2-6, with D perhaps TRBD2 (6 bases). Germline lookup yields CDR1 MRHNA and CDR2 SNTAGT. The CDR3 is made up of 15 amino acids. V lost 3 bases, J lost 0 bases, and 6 bases lay in between. CDR3 DNA: TGTGCCAGCAGTGAGGGGGGCTCTGGGGCCAACGTCCTGACTTTC. Its protein product is CASSEGGSGANVLTF.

J is TRBJ2-1 and V is TRBV10-3; the match to TRBD2 covers 11 bases. The trim removed 4 bases at V and 7 bases at J, leaving 18 bases unmatched. This CDR3 region has 19 residues. Germline CDR1 reads ENHRY; CDR2 reads SYGVKD. CDR3 DNA sequence: TGTGCCATCAGTGCAAGACCGGGACTAGCGGCCTCCTCGGGAAATGAGCAGTTCTTC. Protein: CAISARPGLAASSGNEQFF.

V usage is TRBV30 and J usage is TRBJ2-3; a weak D match, TRBD1 (6 bases). Germline V gene data show CDR1 as GTSNPN and CDR2 as SVGIG (reference sequence). This CDR3 spans 14 amino acids. Trimming took 3 bases from V and 2 from J, leaving 12 bases between them. In nucleotides, the CDR3 is TGTGCCTGGAGAGGGGGATTACACACAGATACGCAGTATTTT. This encodes CAWRGGLHTDTQYF.

The rearrangement uses TRBV19 and TRBJ1-5; no clear D. The CDR3 sequence is 15 residues long. From germline, CDR1 is LNHDA and CDR2 SQIVND (reference sequence). Trimming removed 3 bases at V and 0 bases at J, with 9 bases between. The CDR3 sequence is CASSMGQNSNQPQHF. The CDR3 coding sequence is TGTGCCAGTAGTATGGGCCAGAATAGCAATCAGCCCCAGCATTTT.

About this clone itself: The same CDR3 is also encoded by other DNA sequences in this sample. The chain carries TRBV7-2 and TRBJ1-1; no firm D call. Trimming took off 5 bases at V and 2 bases at J, with 12 bases between the two ends. CDR3 length: 14 residues. The germline V gene encodes CDR1 SGHTA and CDR2 FQGNSA. In nucleotides, the CDR3 is TGTGCCAGCAGCCCCTCTGGCGGCAACACTGAAGCTTTCTTT. Translation gives CASSPSGGNTEAFF.

The chain uses TRBV27 and TRBJ2-5; perhaps TRBD2 as D (6 bases). V gave up 3 bases and J gave up 11 bases, with 16 bases separating them. Per the germline V gene, CDR1 is MNHEY and CDR2 is SMNVEV (reference sequence). CDR3 length: 13 residues. CDR3: CASSFSGSREQYF. In DNA, the CDR3 is TGTGCCAGCAGTTTTTCGGGATCCCGGGAGCAGTACTTC.